One and the same sample provided the 30 T cell receptor beta chains below, sequenced in a study of stem cell transplantation in POMP-related autoinflammatory disease. Using immunoSEQ multiplex PCR, the repertoire was profiled, and TCRdb retains in-frame clones only, with some absent. Among approximately 23,000 clones, 75% to 85% were seen once, and the ten largest hold around 2.5%. Sequenced material: CD4+ T cells from PBMCs, taken before stem cell transplantation. These receptors came from a human donor with POMP-related autoinflammation and immune dysregulation (PRAID).

The CDR3 is CASSDQGRETQYF. CDR3 nucleotide sequence: TGCGCCAGCAGTGATCAGGGAAGGGAGACCCAGTACTTC. The chain links TRBV10-1 to TRBJ2-5, with D perhaps matching TRBD1 (5 bases). Germline V gene lookup returns CDR1 WNHNN and CDR2 SYGVQD (reference sequence). The CDR3 is 13 amino acids. V dropped 3 bases and J dropped 5 bases, with 10 bases sitting between them.

This clone has a handful of counts. V is TRBV7-2 and J is TRBJ1-2, with 7 bases aligning to TRBD1. CDR3 length: 15 amino acids. V shed 1 base, J shed 3 bases, and the junction held 5 bases outside the gene matches. Per the germline V gene, CDR1 is SGHTA and CDR2 is FQGNSA. The CDR3 DNA is TGTGCCAGCAGCTTAGGACAGGGCATAGACTATGGCTACACCTTC. It encodes CASSLGQGIDYGYTF. The variable domain in full, completed from reference TRBV7-2 and TRBJ1-2, reads GAGVSQSPSNKVTEKGKDVELRCDPISGHTALYWYRQSLGQGLEFLIYFQGNSAPDKSGLPSDRFSAERTGGSVSTLTIQRTQQEDSAVYLCASSLGQGIDYGYTFGSGTRLTVV.

This chain links TRBV7-8 with TRBJ1-2; D remains unclear. Germline CDR1 reads SGHVS; CDR2 reads FQNEAQ. Trimming left V 1 base short and J 6 bases short, with 12 bases between. The CDR3 has 14 residues. The CDR3 here is CASSLDRANNGYTF. In DNA form, the CDR3 reads TGTGCCAGCAGCTTAGATAGGGCGAACAATGGCTACACCTTC.

This chain links TRBV27 with TRBJ1-1, with 9 bases lining up with TRBD1. The CDR3 runs to 13 residues. Unmatched junction bases numbered 7, after V lost 6 bases and J lost 8 bases. CDR1 and CDR2 from the germline V gene are MNHEY and SMNVEV (reference sequence). The DNA for the CDR3 is TGTGCCAGCAGACGAGGGACAGGGTTGGAAGCTTTCTTT. Translated, it gives CASRRGTGLEAFF.

The V gene is TRBV10-3, the J gene TRBJ2-7; TRBD1 agrees at 10 bases. With 6 bases clipped from V and 5 bases from J, the junction kept 10 bases outside the gene matches. CDR1 is ENHRY, CDR2 SYGVKD, per germline. The CDR3 has 15 amino acids. The CDR3 spells CAISSRDRGYDEQYF. The CDR3 DNA is TGTGCCATCAGCTCCCGGGACAGGGGATATGACGAGCAGTACTTC.

The CDR3 DNA reads TGTGCCAGCAGCCCACGTAGGGGGGGGTTAAGTACGCAGTATTTT. Protein: CASSPRRGGLSTQYF. This chain links TRBV5-6 with TRBJ2-3, with a possible D match to TRBD2 (7 bases). Germline-derived CDR1 and CDR2 are SGHDT and YYEEEE. The CDR3 totals 15 residues. V was shortened by 4 bases and J by 8 bases, with 20 bases between the two germline ends.

The gene calls are TRBV7-2 and TRBJ2-3; TRBD2 agrees at 13 bases. The CDR3 consists of 18 residues. V shed 2 bases and J 4 bases; nucleotides not matched to a gene: 9. Germline lookup yields CDR1 SGHTA and CDR2 FQGNSA. CDR3 loop: CASSLLRLAGGGSDTQYF. The CDR3 DNA reads TGTGCCAGCAGCTTACTGCGACTAGCGGGAGGAGGGTCAGATACGCAGTATTTT. Complete variable domain (other parts from reference TRBV7-2 and TRBJ2-3): GAGVSQSPSNKVTEKGKDVELRCDPISGHTALYWYRQSLGQGLEFLIYFQGNSAPDKSGLPSDRFSAERTGGSVSTLTIQRTQQEDSAVYLCASSLLRLAGGGSDTQYFGPGTRLTVL.

The chain couples TRBV2 to TRBJ2-2; 11 bases fit TRBD2. Germline CDR1 SNHLY, CDR2 FYNNEI. The CDR3 consists of 15 residues. V was clipped by 5 bases and J by 3 bases; unmatched bases: 2. CDR3 amino acids: CASSLAGGDTGELFF. For the CDR3, the DNA is TGTGCCAGCAGTTTAGCGGGAGGGGACACCGGGGAGCTGTTTTTT. The full variable domain, with the rest looked up from reference TRBV2 and TRBJ2-2, is EPEVTQTPSHQVTQMGQEVILRCVPISNHLYFYWYRQILGQKVEFLVSFYNNEISEKSEIFDDQFSVERPDGSNFTLKIRSTKLEDSAMYFCASSLAGGDTGELFFGEGSRLTVL.

This rearrangement joins TRBV5-8 to TRBJ2-3; TRBD2 agrees at 9 bases. Germline CDR1 SGHTS, CDR2 YDEGEE. The length of the CDR3 is 17 residues. The V and J ends lost 5 bases and 3 bases, in that order; junction bases with no gene match: 13. The CDR3 sequence is CASSLKRGVNLTDTQYF. DNA of the CDR3: TGTGCCAGCAGTTTAAAGCGGGGGGTAAATCTGACAGATACGCAGTATTTT.

The chain has TRBV6-5 and TRBJ2-3; D possibly corresponds to TRBD1 (5 bases). This CDR3 spans 14 amino acids. Germline loops: CDR1 MNHEY, CDR2 SVGAGI. The V end lost 2 bases, the J end lost 1 base, and 7 bases lay between the germline ends. CDR3: CASSYGHGTDTQYF. Here the CDR3 DNA reads TGTGCCAGCAGTTACGGACACGGCACAGATACGCAGTATTTT.

The V gene is TRBV29-1, the J gene TRBJ2-7, with 11 nucleotides matching TRBD2. The V and J ends lost 4 bases and 2 bases, in that order; junction bases with no gene match: 1. The CDR3 sequence is 13 residues long. Germline V gene lookup returns CDR1 SQVTM and CDR2 ANQGSEA. CDR3 nucleotide sequence: TGCAGCGTTGCTAGCGGGGGGACCTACGAGCAGTACTTC. This encodes CSVASGGTYEQYF.

This sequence joins TRBV14 and TRBJ1-2; TRBD1 matches at 9 bases. Germline V gene lookup returns CDR1 SGHDN and CDR2 FVKESK. The CDR3 contains 13 residues. Germline trimming cut 6 bases from V and 7 bases from J; bases unmatched to any gene: 6. DNA of the CDR3: TGTGCCAGCAGTCGACAGGGGGGTTTTGGCTACACCTTC. Its translation: CASSRQGGFGYTF.

The chain is built from TRBV5-4 and TRBJ2-7; D unclear. The CDR3 spans 14 residues. The V and J ends lost 0 bases and 7 bases respectively, with 14 bases between them. Germline V gives CDR1 SGHNT, CDR2 YYREEE (reference sequence). CDR3 DNA: TGTGCCAGCAGCTTGGGCGCAGAGGTGAGGGAGCAGTACTTC. Translating it yields CASSLGAEVREQYF.

In its sample, this clone was seen once. The chain links TRBV10-1 to TRBJ2-5; 9 bases line up with TRBD1. This CDR3 has 15 amino acids. Per the germline V gene, CDR1 is WNHNN and CDR2 is SYGVQD (reference sequence). V lost 0 bases to trimming and J lost 5 bases; unmatched junction nucleotides: 4. CDR3 residues: CASSESGQGMETQYF. The CDR3 nucleotides read TGCGCCAGCAGTGAGTCGGGACAGGGTATGGAGACCCAGTACTTC.

The gene calls are TRBV30 and TRBJ1-4, with D unclear. The V end lost 1 base, the J end lost 7 bases, and 4 bases lay between the germline ends. The CDR3 totals 11 residues. Per the germline V gene, CDR1 is GTSNPN and CDR2 is SVGIG (reference sequence). The CDR3 loop reads CAWSGGEKLFF. The CDR3 DNA is TGTGCCTGGAGTGGGGGTGAAAAACTGTTTTTT. The full variable domain, its missing parts supplied by reference TRBV30 and TRBJ1-4, is SQTIHQWPATLVQPVGSPLSLECTVEGTSNPNLYWYRQAAGRGLQLLFYSVGIGQISSEVPQNLSASRPQDRQFILSSKKLLLSDSGFYLCAWSGGEKLFFGSGTQLSVL.

CDR3 residues: CASSPRGSGSHNEQFF. The CDR3 region has the DNA TGTGCCAGCAGCCCTCGGGGTAGCGGGAGTCATAATGAGCAGTTCTTC. The chain couples TRBV14 to TRBJ2-1; 9 bases are shared with TRBD2. Unmatched junction bases numbered 11, after V lost 4 bases and J lost 7 bases. Germline CDR1 is SGHDN and CDR2 is FVKESK. This CDR3 is built from 16 residues. Using reference TRBV14 and TRBJ2-1 for the parts outside the CDR3, the full variable domain is EAGVTQFPSHSVIEKGQTVTLRCDPISGHDNLYWYRRVMGKEIKFLLHFVKESKQDESGMPNNRFLAERTGGTYSTLKVQPAELEDSGVYFCASSPRGSGSHNEQFFGPGTRLTVL.

The chain recombines TRBV2 with TRBJ1-2, with 9 bases matching TRBD1. Trimming cost V 6 bases and J 8 bases; bases outside gene matches: 4. The CDR3 spans 12 residues. Per germline, CDR1 SNHLY and CDR2 FYNNEI. CDR3 sequence reads: CASSPQGAGYTF. CDR3 sequence (DNA): TGTGCCAGCAGCCCACAGGGGGCCGGCTACACCTTC.

The chain is built from TRBV5-1 and TRBJ1-1; TRBD1 aligns across 8 bases. J was trimmed by 3 bases and V by 6 bases; bases with no gene match: 7. The CDR3 length is 14 residues. The germline V gene encodes CDR1 SGHRS and CDR2 YFSETQ. CDR3 nucleotide sequence: TGCGCCAGCAACCTTTTGACAGGGGACACTGAAGCTTTCTTT. Its translation is CASNLLTGDTEAFF.

The chain links TRBV30 to TRBJ1-2; no firm D call. This CDR3 has 11 amino acids. The germline V and J ends were trimmed by 5 bases and 8 bases, with 12 bases remaining between them. CDR1 is GTSNPN and CDR2 is SVGIG in the germline V gene (reference sequence). This CDR3 reads CAWGTMGGYTF. For the CDR3, the DNA is TGTGCCTGGGGTACCATGGGCGGCTACACCTTC.

V gene TRBV28 combines with J gene TRBJ2-5, with D possibly being TRBD2 (6 bases). CDR3 length: 17 residues. Trimming removed 8 bases from V and 1 base from J, with 23 bases in between. Germline assignment: CDR1 MDHEN and CDR2 SYDVKM. The DNA of the CDR3 is TGTGCCAGCGTTCGGGCGGAGGGATGGGGGATCCAAGAGACCCAGTACTTC. Translation: CASVRAEGWGIQETQYF.

The V gene is TRBV2, the J gene TRBJ1-1, with D unresolved. V was shortened by 6 bases and J by 4 bases, with 9 bases between the two germline ends. The CDR3 runs to 12 residues. Germline V gives CDR1 SNHLY, CDR2 FYNNEI. CDR3 sequence: CASSAETTEAFF. CDR3 bases: TGTGCCAGCAGCGCAGAGACCACTGAAGCTTTCTTT. Full variable domain (remainder filled in from reference TRBV2 and TRBJ1-1): EPEVTQTPSHQVTQMGQEVILRCVPISNHLYFYWYRQILGQKVEFLVSFYNNEISEKSEIFDDQFSVERPDGSNFTLKIRSTKLEDSAMYFCASSAETTEAFFGQGTRLTVV.

V is TRBV18 and J is TRBJ1-3; D gene uncertain. V dropped 1 base and J dropped 4 bases, with 14 bases sitting between them. This CDR3 spans 16 amino acids. From germline, CDR1 is KGHSH and CDR2 LQKENI. The DNA of the CDR3 is TGTGCCAGCTCACCACTTCCTGAAGGAACCGGAAACACCATATATTTT. Translating it yields CASSPLPEGTGNTIYF.

The J gene is TRBJ1-5, the V gene TRBV30; maybe TRBD1 (6 bases). The CDR3 totals 15 residues. Trimming cost V 1 base and J 9 bases, with 19 bases left between them. From germline, CDR1 is GTSNPN and CDR2 SVGIG (reference sequence). The CDR3 is CAWSARGGGGPPQHF. The DNA for the CDR3 is TGTGCCTGGAGTGCCCGGGGCGGGGGCGGACCGCCCCAGCATTTT.

V usage is TRBV15 and J usage is TRBJ1-3; D unclear. The germline V gene has CDR1 LNHNV and CDR2 YYDKDF (reference sequence). Trimming removed 0 bases from V and 0 bases from J, with 15 bases in between. CDR3 length: 18 amino acids. The CDR3 protein is CATSRDLGLISSGNTIYF. The CDR3, as DNA: TGTGCCACCAGCAGAGATCTCGGACTGATTAGCTCTGGAAACACCATATATTTT.

This rearrangement joins TRBV6-5 to TRBJ1-2; possible D gene TRBD1, 5 bases. The CDR3 is 14 amino acids. Germline loops: CDR1 MNHEY, CDR2 SVGAGI. Trimming pared 5 bases from V and 5 bases from J, leaving 15 bases between. The CDR3 region has the DNA TGTGCCAGCAGTCGGACATCCGCAGCGTATGGCTACACCTTC. Encoded protein: CASSRTSAAYGYTF.

The V and J genes are TRBV6-5 and TRBJ1-4, with TRBD1 as a possible D gene (5 bases). V was cut by 0 bases and J by 6 bases, with 14 bases left in between. The CDR3 loop spans 16 amino acids. The germline gives CDR1 MNHEY, CDR2 SVGAGI. The CDR3 is CASSYSVLSGDEKLFF. The CDR3 DNA is TGTGCCAGCAGTTACTCAGTCCTTTCGGGGGATGAAAAACTGTTTTTT.

The chain employs TRBV10-3 and TRBJ1-5; D remains ambiguous. The CDR3 consists of 18 residues. Trimming stripped 0 bases from V and 0 bases from J, with 15 bases between. The germline CDR1 and CDR2 sequences are ENHRY and SYGVKD. This CDR3 is CAISESIGSGISNQPQHF. For the CDR3, the DNA is TGTGCCATCAGTGAGTCGATTGGCAGTGGGATTAGCAATCAGCCCCAGCATTTT.

The chain couples TRBV28 to TRBJ1-1; possibly TRBD1 for D (5 bases). CDR1 is MDHEN, CDR2 SYDVKM, per germline. Trimming stripped 3 bases from V and 10 bases from J, with 15 bases between. The CDR3 consists of 13 residues. In DNA form, the CDR3 reads TGTGCCAGCAGTTTTGGTGGGGCTATTGGAGCTTTCTTT. Translating gives CASSFGGAIGAFF. The full variable domain, rest sourced from reference TRBV28 and TRBJ1-1, is DVKVTQSSRYLVKRTGEKVFLECVQDMDHENMFWYRQDPGLGLRLIYFSYDVKMKEKGDIPEGYSVSREKKERFSLILESASTNQTSMYLCASSFGGAIGAFFGQGTRLTVV.

The rearrangement joins TRBV4-1 to TRBJ2-3; TRBD2 aligns across 10 bases. CDR3 length equals 18 residues. J was trimmed by 3 bases and V by 2 bases; bases with no gene match: 11. CDR1 MGHRA and CDR2 YSYEKL come from the germline V gene. This CDR3 reads CASSQIVPSGRRTDTQYF. DNA of the CDR3: TGCGCCAGCAGCCAAATTGTCCCTAGCGGGAGACGGACAGATACGCAGTATTTT.

The chain combines TRBV4-1 with TRBJ1-2; D is possibly TRBD1 (5 bases). The V end lost 2 bases, the J end lost 2 bases, and 15 bases lay between the germline ends. Germline CDR1 and CDR2: MGHRA and YSYEKL. This CDR3 comprises 16 residues. CDR3 in amino acids: CASSQPGRTLNYGYTF. CDR3 bases: TGCGCCAGCAGCCAACCGGGACGGACTCTGAACTATGGCTACACCTTC.